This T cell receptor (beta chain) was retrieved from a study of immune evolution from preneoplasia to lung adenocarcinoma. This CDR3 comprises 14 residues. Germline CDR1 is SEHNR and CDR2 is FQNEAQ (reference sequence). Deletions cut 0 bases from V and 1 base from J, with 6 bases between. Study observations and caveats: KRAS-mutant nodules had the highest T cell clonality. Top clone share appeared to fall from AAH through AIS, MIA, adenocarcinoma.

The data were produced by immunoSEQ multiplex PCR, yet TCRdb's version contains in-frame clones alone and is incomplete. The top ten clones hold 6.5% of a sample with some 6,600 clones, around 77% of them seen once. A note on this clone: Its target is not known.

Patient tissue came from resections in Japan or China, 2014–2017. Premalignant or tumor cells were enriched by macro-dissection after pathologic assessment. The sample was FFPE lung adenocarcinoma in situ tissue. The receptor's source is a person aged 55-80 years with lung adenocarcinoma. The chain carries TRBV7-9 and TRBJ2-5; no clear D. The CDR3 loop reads CASSLAASQETQYF. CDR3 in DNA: TGTGCCAGCAGCTTAGCAGCCAGCCAAGAGACCCAGTACTTC. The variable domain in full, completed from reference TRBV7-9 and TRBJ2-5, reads DTGVSQNPRHKITKRGQNVTFRCDPISEHNRLYWYRQTLGQGPEFLTYFQNEAQLEKSRLLSDRFSAERPKGSFSTLEIQRTEQGDSAMYLCASSLAASQETQYFGPGTRLLVL.